This is a list of T cell receptor beta chains from one sample in a study of T cells in localized non-small cell lung cancer. TCRdb's copy holds only in-frame clones and misses some; the assay was immunoSEQ multiplex PCR. The sample lists 9,500 to 15,000 clones, about 86% occurring once. This material consisted of peripheral blood, taken before any cancer treatment. The origin of the receptors is a male donor aged 60 or over with stage I lung adenocarcinoma. The CDR3 runs from the conserved cysteine through the conserved F or W. D genes are given only for firm matches. Not every row has a clone size; where given, it reads once, few, many or a size class.

size | J | D | V | DNA | CDR3
NA | TRBJ2-7 | TRBD2 | TRBV7-3 | TGTGCCAGCATCCCTAGTTTCCGGGAGGCTGGCTACGAGCAGTACTTC | CASIPSFREAGYEQYF
few | TRBJ2-3 | NA | TRBV5-1 | TGCGCCAGCAGTCCCCTCCCGGGGGCCGTCTCGAATACGCAGTATTTT | CASSPLPGAVSNTQYF
NA | TRBJ1-1 | NA | TRBV10-1 | TGCGCCAGCAGTGACGGGATTATTGAAGCTTTCTTT | CASSDGIIEAFF
NA | TRBJ2-1 | NA | TRBV7-9 | TGTGCCAGCAGCCGCCATAGACAGCCGCAATACGGTCTCAATGAGCAGTTCTTC | CASSRHRQPQYGLNEQFF
few | TRBJ2-4 | NA | TRBV20-1 | TGCAGTGCTAGCGGGAGTGGCCAGTACTTC | CSASGSGQYF
once | TRBJ1-2 | NA | TRBV5-6 | TGTGCCAGCAGGCCCCGGGGCGGGGGCTATGGCTACACCTTC | CASRPRGGGYGYTF
NA | TRBJ1-6 | NA | TRBV4-3 | TGCGCCAGCAGCCAAGAGGCTGAGGGGAGCTCCTATAATTCACCCCTCCACTTT | CASSQEAEGSSYNSPLHF
NA | TRBJ2-7 | TRBD1 | TRBV7-2 | TGTGCCAGCAGCCGGACAGGGGATCCCTACGAGCAGTACTTC | CASSRTGDPYEQYF
NA | TRBJ2-1 | TRBD2 | TRBV19 | TGTGCCAGTAGTATCCTAGCGGGCATGTACAATGAGCAGTTCTTC | CASSILAGMYNEQFF
NA | TRBJ1-5 | TRBD1 | TRBV6-1 | TGTGCCAGCAGTGGAGGACAGGGCCATAGCAATCAGCCCCAGCATTTT | CASSGGQGHSNQPQHF
once | TRBJ1-5 | TRBD1 | TRBV27 | TGTGCCAGCAGTGTGGGGACAGGGGGCGGCTATAGCAATCAGCCCCAGCATTTT | CASSVGTGGGYSNQPQHF
NA | TRBJ1-4 | NA | TRBV15 | TGTGCCACCAGCAGAGAGTATGGCATCCCTAATGAAAAACTGTTTTTT | CATSREYGIPNEKLFF
NA | TRBJ1-4 | TRBD1 | TRBV19 | TGTGCCAGCTCGTCCCCTGGGACAGGGCAGGAAAAACTGTTTTTT | CASSSPGTGQEKLFF
few | TRBJ2-7 | TRBD1 | TRBV19 | TGTGCCAGTAGTATGAAGGGACAGGCTACCTACGAGCAGTACTTC | CASSMKGQATYEQYF
NA | TRBJ1-4 | NA | TRBV6-6 | TGTGCCAGCAGCCTTACGAGGGGGAATGAAAAACTGTTTTTT | CASSLTRGNEKLFF
NA | TRBJ2-1 | TRBD2 | TRBV6-4 | TGTGCCAGCAGTCCCCTAGCGGGGGCCTACAATGAGCAGTTCTTC | CASSPLAGAYNEQFF
NA | TRBJ2-7 | NA | TRBV7-2 | TGTGCCAGCAGCTTATCCCCAGTGAAGACCTACGAGCAGTACTTC | CASSLSPVKTYEQYF
few | TRBJ1-1 | TRBD1 | TRBV15 | TGTGCCACCAGCCGAGATGGAGGACAGGGCACTGAAGCTTTCTTT | CATSRDGGQGTEAFF
NA | TRBJ1-1 | TRBD1 | TRBV28 | TGTGCCAGCAGGGCATGGACAGGAAACACTGAAGCTTTCTTT | CASRAWTGNTEAFF
NA | TRBJ1-1 | NA | TRBV29-1 | TGCAGCGCGCAAGCGGGGAACACTGAAGCTTTCTTT | CSAQAGNTEAFF
NA | TRBJ2-7 | NA | TRBV14 | TGTGCCAGCAGCCAAATGGGGAAGGTAGGGGCCTACGAGCAGTACTTC | CASSQMGKVGAYEQYF
NA | TRBJ1-5 | TRBD1 | TRBV18 | TGTGCCAGCTCAAGAGACAGGGATCAGCAGCATTTT | CASSRDRDQQHF
NA | TRBJ2-1 | TRBD1 | TRBV28 | TGTGCCAGCAGTTTAGCAGGGACAGGGGGCGGGGAGAAGTTCTTC | CASSLAGTGGGEKFF
NA | TRBJ2-3 | TRBD1 | TRBV4-1 | TGCGCCAGCAGCCGCCGGGACAGGGGTTTCGAGGGCACAGATACGCAGTATTTT | CASSRRDRGFEGTDTQYF
NA | TRBJ2-5 | TRBD1 | TRBV5-1 | TGCGCCAGCACAACAGGGGTCCAAGAGACCCAGTACTTC | CASTTGVQETQYF
NA | TRBJ2-3 | NA | TRBV7-2 | TGTGCCAGCAGCAATCCTCCTAGGCATCCAGATACGCAGTATTTT | CASSNPPRHPDTQYF
NA | TRBJ2-2 | TRBD2 | TRBV27 | TGTGCCAGCAGGCTAGCGGGAGGGAACACCGGGGAGCTGTTTTTT | CASRLAGGNTGELFF
NA | TRBJ2-2 | NA | TRBV11-1 | TGTGCCAGCAGCCCCCAGACTAGAAACACCGGGGAGCTGTTTTTT | CASSPQTRNTGELFF
NA | TRBJ2-1 | NA | TRBV28 | TGTGCCAGCAGTTTAATTTTCGACACAAAAAATCGAGGGTTCTTC | CASSLIFDTKNRGFF
NA | TRBJ2-5 | NA | TRBV11-2 | TGTGCCAGCAGCTTGAGCTTGGGGGAGACCCAGTACTTC | CASSLSLGETQYF
few | TRBJ1-4 | TRBD1 | TRBV2 | TGTGCCAGCAGTCGTGGGGGGACAGACCTTGAAAAACTGTTTTTT | CASSRGGTDLEKLFF